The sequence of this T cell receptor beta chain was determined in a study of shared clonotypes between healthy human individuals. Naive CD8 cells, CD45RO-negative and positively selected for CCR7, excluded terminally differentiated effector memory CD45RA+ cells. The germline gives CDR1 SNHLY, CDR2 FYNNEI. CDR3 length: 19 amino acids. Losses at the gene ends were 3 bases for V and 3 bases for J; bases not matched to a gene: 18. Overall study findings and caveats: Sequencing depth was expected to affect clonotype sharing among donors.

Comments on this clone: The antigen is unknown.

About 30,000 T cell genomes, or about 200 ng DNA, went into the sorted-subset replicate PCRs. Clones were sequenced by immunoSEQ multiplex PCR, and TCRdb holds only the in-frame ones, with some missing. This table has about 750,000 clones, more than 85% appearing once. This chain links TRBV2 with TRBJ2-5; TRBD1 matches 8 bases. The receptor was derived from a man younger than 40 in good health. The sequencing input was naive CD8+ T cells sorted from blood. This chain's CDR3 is CASSDVGWTGNPVEETQYF. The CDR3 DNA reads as TGTGCCAGCAGTGATGTTGGATGGACAGGGAACCCAGTGGAAGAGACCCAGTACTTC.